This TCR beta chain was documented in a study of shared clonotypes between healthy human individuals. Trimming took 0 bases from V and 3 from J, leaving 6 bases between them. CDR1 is MNHNY and CDR2 is SVGAGI in the germline V gene (reference sequence). The CDR3 covers 13 residues. A note on this clone: Its antigen is currently unknown. Other DNA sequences in this sample translate to the same CDR3.

Execution of the assay was at deep level. This table comes from immunoSEQ multiplex PCR, and its TCRdb copy is limited to in-frame clones, with some not included. The table lists roughly 1,600,000 clones, approximately 98.5% of them singletons. Overall study results and limits: Clonotypes shared by all four sorted-subset donors had higher generation probabilities than non-shared clonotypes.

The J gene is TRBJ2-7, the V gene TRBV6-6; no reliable D call. The sequence derives from a man in his thirties or forties in good health. Sequences were obtained from naive CD4+ T cells sorted from blood. Described subset: CD45RA+ positively selected. The CDR3 spells CASSYSTSYEQYF. CDR3 coding DNA: TGTGCCAGCAGTTACTCAACCAGCTACGAGCAGTACTTC.